This T cell receptor beta chain is from a study of beta chain features in type 1 diabetes. The sequenced template was cDNA made from the entire isolated RNA. Measured with immunoSEQ multiplex PCR; TCRdb has only the in-frame clones, and not every one. Of 200,000 to 250,000 clones in the sample, about 11% were seen once. The CDR3 covers 14 residues. V was cut by 6 bases and J by 1 base, with 10 bases left in between. Per the germline V gene, CDR1 is SNHLY and CDR2 is FYNNEI. Via the markers CD45RO/CCR7/CD25/CD127/CD95/CD27, stem cell-like memory, regulatory, central memory and naive CD4+ cells were sorted. Post-sort purity exceeded 98% for all sorted populations.

Sequenced input: central memory CD4+ T cells from blood. The chain combines TRBV2 with TRBJ2-1; D remains unclear. This receptor was identified in a man between 18 and 29 years old in good health. Written as DNA, the CDR3 is TGTGCCAGCAGGGGCGCTACGTCCTACAATGAGCAGTTCTTC. Translated: CASRGATSYNEQFF.